The rows below give T cell receptor beta chains drawn from one sample of a study of PD-L1 blockade in urothelial cancer. This table comes from immunoSEQ multiplex PCR, and its TCRdb copy is limited to in-frame clones, with some not included. The sample gives tens of thousands of clones, about four fifths of which show up once; more than 1.5% is in the top ten. Sequencing used PBMCs, obtained around atezolizumab (anti-PD-L1) treatment. The receptors here all came from a man between 70 and 80 years old with urothelial cancer. Both conserved end residues are part of each CDR3. A D gene is named only where the DNA matches it firmly. The size field is filled for only some rows; it gives once, few, many or a size class.

abundance,j_gene,v_gene,d_gene,CDR3nt,CDR3aa
few,TRBJ1-3,TRBV10-3,.,TGTGCCATCAGTGAGAGTCCTATGACAGTCAGAAACACCATATATTTT,CAISESPMTVRNTIYF
.,TRBJ1-1,TRBV27,.,TGTGCCACTTCGACAGCTCCGAACACTGAAGCTTTCTTT,CATSTAPNTEAFF
.,TRBJ2-1,TRBV7-3,TRBD2,TGTGCCAGCAGCTTAGGGCCGACTAGCGGGATGGGGAGCTCCTACAATGAGCAGTTCTTC,CASSLGPTSGMGSSYNEQFF
.,TRBJ1-2,TRBV14,.,TGTGCCAGCACTAAAGCGGGACCCTATGGCTACACCTTC,CASTKAGPYGYTF
once,TRBJ2-7,TRBV27,TRBD1,TGTGCCAGCAGTCCAACATGGACAGGTTTCTACGAGCAGTACTTC,CASSPTWTGFYEQYF
.,TRBJ2-7,TRBV11-2,.,TGTGCCAGCAGCTTAATTCCCAGGGGAGGGTACGAGCAGTACTTC,CASSLIPRGGYEQYF
.,TRBJ2-3,TRBV28,.,TGTGCCAGCAGTTTTCCCGGGTCTCAGGATACGCAGTATTTT,CASSFPGSQDTQYF
.,TRBJ1-5,TRBV6-5,TRBD1,TGTGCCAGCAGTCCTCCCCGGGACAGGCCCTACCATTTT,CASSPPRDRPYHF
.,TRBJ2-1,TRBV2,TRBD2,TGTGCCAGCAGTAGACTAGCGGGAAGTGTTAATGAGCAGTTCTTC,CASSRLAGSVNEQFF
few,TRBJ1-1,TRBV6-5,.,TGTGCCAGCAGTGTAGGGGGTCCGAACACTGAAGCTTTCTTT,CASSVGGPNTEAFF
.,TRBJ2-1,TRBV7-9,TRBD2,TGTGCCAGCAGCTTTACTAGCGGGTCCTACAATGAGCAGTTCTTC,CASSFTSGSYNEQFF
few,TRBJ2-1,TRBV13,.,TGTGCCAGCAGCTCCCGGGACACACTACGCTCCTACAATGAGCAGTTCTTC,CASSSRDTLRSYNEQFF
.,TRBJ2-1,TRBV27,TRBD2,TGTGCCACCGGTGGACTAGCGGGGTCCTACAATGAGCAGTTCTTC,CATGGLAGSYNEQFF